The 19 T cell receptor beta chains listed next were all sequenced from one sample in a study of CD8 T cells in Susac syndrome. The RNA, 0.5 to 1 ug, was put through reverse transcription using random hexamers. TCRdb independently ran MiXCR on the immunoSEQ multiplex PCR reads; one entry per CDR3 protein. This sample has roughly 190,000 distinct CDR3 sequences, with over 90% found just once. The sample taken for sequencing was CD8+ T cells from PBMCs. The origin of the receptors is a human donor with Susac syndrome.

V usage is TRBV6-5 and J usage is TRBJ1-1, with 8 bases identical to TRBD1. This CDR3 is built from 15 residues. From germline, CDR1 is MNHEY and CDR2 SVGAGI. The ends lost 4 bases at V and 5 bases at J; junction bases unmatched: 9. The CDR3 DNA sequence: TGTGCCAGCAGTTTAGGAGGACAGGGTGGAACTGAAGCTTTCTTT. Its translation: CASSLGGQGGTEAFF.

The chain is built from TRBV5-4 and TRBJ2-7, with a tentative D call TRBD2 (6 bases). V was cut by 4 bases and J by 4 bases, with 18 bases left in between. CDR3 length equals 15 residues. Per germline, CDR1 SGHNT and CDR2 YYREEE (reference sequence). In DNA, the CDR3 is TGTGCCAGCAGCGGCGGGGTAATAAAAGGATACGAGCAGTACTTC. This gives the protein CASSGGVIKGYEQYF.

This clonotype was seen a handful of times. The V and J genes are TRBV7-2 and TRBJ2-2; D is unclear. The CDR3 is 13 amino acids. Germline CDR1 is SGHTA and CDR2 is FQGNSA. The ends were cut back, 1 base at V and 6 bases at J, with 6 bases in the middle. In nucleotides, the CDR3 is TGTGCCAGCAGCTTAGTCGGGCCCGGGGAGCTGTTTTTT. The encoded protein is CASSLVGPGELFF.

The chain recombines TRBV9 with TRBJ1-2; 7 bases map to TRBD1. Germline values: CDR1 SGDLS, CDR2 YYNGEE. The CDR3 loop spans 15 amino acids. The ends lost 3 bases at V and 0 bases at J; junction bases unmatched: 5. Here the CDR3 DNA reads TGTGCCAGCAGCGCCCGGACAGGAACTAACTATGGCTACACCTTC. Translated: CASSARTGTNYGYTF. Complete variable domain (other parts from reference TRBV9 and TRBJ1-2): DSGVTQTPKHLITATGQRVTLRCSPRSGDLSVYWYQQSLDQGLQFLIQYYNGEERAKGNILERFSAQQFPDLHSELNLSSLELGDSALYFCASSARTGTNYGYTFGSGTRLTVV.

The chain employs TRBV30 and TRBJ1-5, with 7 bases matching TRBD1. Germline CDR1 GTSNPN, CDR2 SVGIG (reference sequence). V lost 3 bases and J lost 4; bases outside the gene matches: 6. The CDR3 extends over 14 amino acids. In nucleotides, the CDR3 is TGTGCCTGGAGCCCTGGACAGGCTAATCAGCCCCAGCATTTT. Translated: CAWSPGQANQPQHF.

J is TRBJ2-1 and V is TRBV5-1; 7 positions match TRBD2. V lost 0 bases to trimming and J lost 3 bases; unmatched junction nucleotides: 3. Per germline, CDR1 SGHRS and CDR2 YFSETQ. The CDR3 consists of 15 residues. CDR3 DNA sequence: TGCGCCAGCAGCTTGGAGGGCGGGGGCTACAATGAGCAGTTCTTC. Its translation is CASSLEGGGYNEQFF. The whole variable domain, remainder taken from reference TRBV5-1 and TRBJ2-1, is KAGVTQTPRYLIKTRGQQVTLSCSPISGHRSVSWYQQTPGQGLQFLFEYFSETQRNKGNFPGRFSGRQFSNSRSEMNVSTLELGDSALYLCASSLEGGGYNEQFFGPGTRLTVL.

This chain joins TRBV9 and TRBJ1-5; the D gene is possibly TRBD1 (6 bases). The CDR3 runs 15 residues. V was trimmed by 4 bases and J by 3 bases, leaving 14 bases between them. The germline V gene has CDR1 SGDLS and CDR2 YYNGEE. The CDR3 spells CASSPGAGHNQPQHF. CDR3 bases: TGTGCCAGCAGCCCGGGGGCCGGACACAATCAGCCCCAGCATTTT.

The chain carries TRBV25-1 and TRBJ2-1, with no clear D. Germline lookup yields CDR1 MGHDK and CDR2 SYGVNS. V shed 6 bases and J shed 7 bases, with 7 bases lying between them. The CDR3 sequence is 11 residues long. CDR3 residues: CASSPGNEQFF. The DNA for the CDR3 is TGTGCCAGCAGCCCCGGGAATGAGCAGTTCTTC.

The chain joins TRBV2 to TRBJ2-3; 11 nucleotides line up with TRBD2. The CDR3 contains 16 residues. Germline lookup yields CDR1 SNHLY and CDR2 FYNNEI. V was clipped by 8 bases and J by 2 bases; unmatched bases: 9. The CDR3 reads CASRTLSGRATDTQYF. DNA for the CDR3: TGTGCCAGCCGGACTCTTAGCGGGAGGGCCACAGATACGCAGTATTTT.

The chain links TRBV14 to TRBJ2-5; D unresolved. Germline V gives CDR1 SGHDN, CDR2 FVKESK. CDR3 length: 10 residues. V lost 0 bases and J 7 bases, leaving 0 bases between the germline ends. CDR3: CASSQETQYF. Here the CDR3 DNA reads TGTGCCAGCAGCCAAGAGACCCAGTACTTC.

The chain is built from TRBV2 and TRBJ2-5, with 9 bases matching TRBD2. Per the germline V gene, CDR1 is SNHLY and CDR2 is FYNNEI. Unmatched junction bases numbered 1, after V lost 5 bases and J lost 3 bases. CDR3 length: 13 amino acids. The CDR3 sequence: CASSPSGKETQYF. The CDR3 nucleotides read TGTGCCAGCAGTCCTAGCGGGAAAGAGACCCAGTACTTC. Full variable domain (rest looked up from reference TRBV2 and TRBJ2-5): EPEVTQTPSHQVTQMGQEVILRCVPISNHLYFYWYRQILGQKVEFLVSFYNNEISEKSEIFDDQFSVERPDGSNFTLKIRSTKLEDSAMYFCASSPSGKETQYFGPGTRLLVL.

The chain links TRBV29-1 to TRBJ1-2, with D maybe TRBD1 (6 bases). This CDR3 has 11 amino acids. The V gene lost 6 bases and the J gene lost 8 bases, with 13 bases spanning the gap. Germline lookup yields CDR1 SQVTM and CDR2 ANQGSEA. The CDR3 nucleotides are TGCAGCGTCGGGACATCGCGGGGCTACACCTTC. It yields the protein CSVGTSRGYTF.

This chain links TRBV3-1 with TRBJ1-2; 9 nucleotides agree with TRBD1. CDR1 and CDR2 (germline): LGHDT, YNNKEL (reference sequence). This CDR3 contains 15 residues. The junction had 7 bases not matched to a gene; V was cut back by 5 bases and J by 3 bases. Here the CDR3 reads CASSGRDRAHYGYTF. The CDR3 DNA is TGTGCCAGCAGCGGCCGGGACAGGGCACACTATGGCTACACCTTC.

This sequence joins TRBV18 and TRBJ1-2; D may be TRBD1 (6 bases). V lost 0 bases and J 8 bases, leaving 10 bases between the germline ends. The CDR3 runs 13 residues. Germline V gene lookup returns CDR1 KGHSH and CDR2 LQKENI. The CDR3 coding sequence is TGTGCCAGCTCACCACCGGCAGGGGAGGGCTACACCTTC. This sequence encodes CASSPPAGEGYTF.

This clonotype appeared once. The chain uses TRBV13 and TRBJ1-2, with 8 positions matching TRBD1. CDR3 length: 15 residues. In germline, CDR1 is PRHDT, CDR2 FYEKMQ (reference sequence). V gave up 4 bases and J gave up 0 bases; unmatched junction bases: 4. This CDR3 is CASSSTGGTNYGYTF. The CDR3 nucleotides are TGTGCCAGCAGCTCCACAGGGGGTACTAACTATGGCTACACCTTC.

The rearrangement joins TRBV2 to TRBJ2-7, with TRBD2 matching over 8 bases. Germline CDR1 reads SNHLY; CDR2 reads FYNNEI. The CDR3 has 15 residues. With 6 bases clipped from V and 2 bases from J, the junction kept 9 bases outside the gene matches. This CDR3 reads CASRTNSGITYEQYF. As DNA, the CDR3 is TGTGCCAGCAGGACTAATAGCGGGATAACCTACGAGCAGTACTTC.

The V call is TRBV9, the J call TRBJ1-1, with D unresolved. Trimming removed 2 bases from V and 1 base from J, with 9 bases in between. The CDR3 has 14 amino acids. CDR1 is SGDLS, CDR2 YYNGEE, per germline. For the CDR3, the DNA is TGTGCCAGCAGCGTGGGGATCAGGAACACTGAAGCTTTCTTT. It specifies CASSVGIRNTEAFF.

This chain connects TRBV4-1 to TRBJ2-7; D tentatively fits TRBD1 or TRBD2 (5 bases each). CDR1 and CDR2 (germline): MGHRA, YSYEKL. Between the trimmed V and J ends, which lost 0 bases and 1 base, there was a span of 13 bases. The CDR3 loop spans 16 amino acids. The CDR3: CASSQEGPLGSYEQYF. CDR3 bases: TGCGCCAGCAGCCAAGAGGGACCCTTAGGGTCCTACGAGCAGTACTTC.

The chain links TRBV10-2 to TRBJ2-7; a possible D gene is TRBD2 (6 bases). The CDR3 consists of 14 residues. The V end lost 3 bases, the J end lost 2 bases, and 11 bases lay between the germline ends. Germline lookup yields CDR1 WSHSY and CDR2 SAAADI. The CDR3 nucleotides read TGCGCCAGCAGTGATGCGGGATACCCCTACGAGCAGTACTTC. Protein product: CASSDAGYPYEQYF.